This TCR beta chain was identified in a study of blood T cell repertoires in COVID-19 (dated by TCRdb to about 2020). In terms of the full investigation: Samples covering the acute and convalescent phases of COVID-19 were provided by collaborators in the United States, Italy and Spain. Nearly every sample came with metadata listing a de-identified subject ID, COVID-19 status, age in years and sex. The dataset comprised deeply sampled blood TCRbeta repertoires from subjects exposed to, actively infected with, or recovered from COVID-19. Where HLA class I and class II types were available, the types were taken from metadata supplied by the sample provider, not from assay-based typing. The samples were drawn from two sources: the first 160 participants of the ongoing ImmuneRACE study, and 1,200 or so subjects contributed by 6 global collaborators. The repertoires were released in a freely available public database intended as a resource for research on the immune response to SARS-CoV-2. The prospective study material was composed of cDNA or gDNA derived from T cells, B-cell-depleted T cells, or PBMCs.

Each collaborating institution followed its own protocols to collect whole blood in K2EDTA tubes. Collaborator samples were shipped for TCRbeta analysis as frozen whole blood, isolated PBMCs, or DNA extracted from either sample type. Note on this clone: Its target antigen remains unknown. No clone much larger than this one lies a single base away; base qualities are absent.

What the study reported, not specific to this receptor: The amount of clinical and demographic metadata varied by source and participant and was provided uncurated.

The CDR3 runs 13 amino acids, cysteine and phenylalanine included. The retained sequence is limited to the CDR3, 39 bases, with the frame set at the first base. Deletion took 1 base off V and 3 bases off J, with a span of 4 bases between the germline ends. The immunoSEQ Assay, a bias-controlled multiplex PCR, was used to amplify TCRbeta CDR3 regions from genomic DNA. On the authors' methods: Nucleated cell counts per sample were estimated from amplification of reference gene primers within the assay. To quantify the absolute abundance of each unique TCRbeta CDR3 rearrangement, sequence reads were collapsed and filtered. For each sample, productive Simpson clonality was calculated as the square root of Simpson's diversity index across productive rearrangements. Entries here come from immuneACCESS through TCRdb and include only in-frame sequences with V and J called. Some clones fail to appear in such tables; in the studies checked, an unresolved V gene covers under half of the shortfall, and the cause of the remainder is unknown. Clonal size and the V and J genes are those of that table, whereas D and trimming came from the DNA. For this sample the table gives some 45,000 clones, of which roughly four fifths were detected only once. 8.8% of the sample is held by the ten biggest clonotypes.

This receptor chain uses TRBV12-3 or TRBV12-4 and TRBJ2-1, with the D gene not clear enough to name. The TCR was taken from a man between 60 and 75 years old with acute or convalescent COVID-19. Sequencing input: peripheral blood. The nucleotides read TGTGCCAGCAGTTTAGTCGGCTACAATGAGCAGTTCTTC. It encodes CASSLVGYNEQFF.